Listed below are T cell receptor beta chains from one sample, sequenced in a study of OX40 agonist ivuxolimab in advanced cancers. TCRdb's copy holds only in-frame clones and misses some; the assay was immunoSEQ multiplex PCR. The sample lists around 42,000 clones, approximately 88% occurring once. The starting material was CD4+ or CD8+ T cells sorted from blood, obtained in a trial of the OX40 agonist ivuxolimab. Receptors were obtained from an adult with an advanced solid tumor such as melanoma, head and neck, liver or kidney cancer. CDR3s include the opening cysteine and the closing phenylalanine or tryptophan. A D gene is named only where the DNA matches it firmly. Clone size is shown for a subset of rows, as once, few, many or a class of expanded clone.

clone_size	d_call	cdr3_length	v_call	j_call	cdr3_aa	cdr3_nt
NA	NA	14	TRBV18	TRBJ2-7	CASSRIQGYDEQYF	TGTGCCAGCTCACGAATCCAGGGGTACGACGAGCAGTACTTC
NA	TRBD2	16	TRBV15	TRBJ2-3	CATSIDTLAGTDTQYF	TGTGCCACCAGCATAGATACCCTAGCGGGCACAGATACGCAGTATTTT
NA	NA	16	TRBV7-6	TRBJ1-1	CASSLVGKVANTEAFF	TGTGCCAGCAGCTTAGTAGGAAAGGTGGCGAACACTGAAGCTTTCTTT
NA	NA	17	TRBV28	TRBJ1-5	CASSSPPGTSPRQPQHF	TGTGCCAGCAGTTCGCCTCCCGGGACATCACCGAGACAGCCCCAGCATTTT
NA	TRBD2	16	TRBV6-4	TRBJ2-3	CASSDSSSGSLDTQYF	TGTGCCAGCAGTGACTCGTCTAGCGGGAGTTTGGATACGCAGTATTTT
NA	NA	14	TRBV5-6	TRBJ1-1	CASSLDRRSTEAFF	TGTGCCAGCAGCCTCGACAGGCGCAGTACTGAAGCTTTCTTT
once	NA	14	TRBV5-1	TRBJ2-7	CASSLNWVTYEQYF	TGCGCCAGCAGCTTGAATTGGGTTACCTACGAGCAGTACTTC
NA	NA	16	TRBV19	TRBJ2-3	CASSVRLSGNTDTQYF	TGTGCCAGTAGTGTCCGGCTTAGCGGAAACACAGATACGCAGTATTTT
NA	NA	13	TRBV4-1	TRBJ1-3	CASSRGRGNTIYF	TGCGCCAGCAGCAGGGGACGTGGAAACACCATATATTTT
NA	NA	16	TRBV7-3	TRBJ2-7	CASSPGTGLSSYEQYF	TGTGCCAGCAGCCCGGGGACGGGTCTTAGCTCCTACGAGCAGTACTTC
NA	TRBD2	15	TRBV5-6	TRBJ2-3	CASTTGTSGTDTQYF	TGTGCCAGCACCACCGGGACTAGCGGCACAGATACGCAGTATTTT
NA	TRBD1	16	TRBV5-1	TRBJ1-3	CASRSGTGVSGNTIYF	TGCGCCAGCAGATCCGGGACAGGGGTCTCTGGAAACACCATATATTTT
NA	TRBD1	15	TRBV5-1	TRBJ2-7	CASALDRGNAYEQYF	TGCGCCAGCGCCCTTGACAGGGGAAATGCGTACGAGCAGTACTTC
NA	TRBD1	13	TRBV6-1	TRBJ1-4	CASSPDTGEKLFF	TGTGCCAGCAGTCCAGATACAGGGGAGAAACTGTTTTTT
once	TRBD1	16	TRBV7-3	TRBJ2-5	CASSRLGTGGQETQYF	TGTGCCAGCAGTAGACTCGGGACAGGGGGACAAGAGACCCAGTACTTC
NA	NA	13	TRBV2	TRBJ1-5	CASSGRDNQPQHF	TGTGCCAGCAGTGGTCGGGACAATCAGCCCCAGCATTTT
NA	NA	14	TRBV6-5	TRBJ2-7	CASSYGQGSYEQYF	TGTGCCAGCAGTTACGGGCAGGGATCCTACGAGCAGTACTTC
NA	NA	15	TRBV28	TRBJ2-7	CASSLPQRASYEQYF	TGTGCCAGCAGTTTACCCCAGCGGGCCTCCTACGAGCAGTACTTC
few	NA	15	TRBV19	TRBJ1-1	CASTAERDLNTEAFF	TGTGCCAGTACCGCAGAGCGGGATTTGAACACTGAAGCTTTCTTT
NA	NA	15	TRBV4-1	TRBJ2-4	CASSQDLSTPDIQYF	TGCGCCAGCAGCCAAGATCTTTCCACCCCGGACATTCAGTACTTC
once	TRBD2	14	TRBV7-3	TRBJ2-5	CASSSGLAGETQYF	TGTGCCAGCAGCTCCGGACTAGCGGGAGAGACCCAGTACTTC
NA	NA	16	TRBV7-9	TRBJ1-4	CASSPSSGENNEKLFF	TGTGCCAGCAGTCCATCGTCGGGGGAAAATAATGAAAAACTGTTTTTT
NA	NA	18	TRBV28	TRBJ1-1	CASSLCCATASMNTEAFF	TGTGCCAGCAGCCTATGTTGTGCGACAGCGAGTATGAACACTGAAGCTTTCTTT
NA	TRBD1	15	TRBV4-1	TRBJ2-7	CASSQDRDEDHEQYF	TGCGCCAGCAGCCAGGACAGGGACGAAGACCACGAGCAGTACTTC
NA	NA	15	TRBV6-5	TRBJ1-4	CASSYRQGLDEKLFF	TGTGCCAGCAGTTATCGCCAGGGATTAGATGAAAAACTGTTTTTT
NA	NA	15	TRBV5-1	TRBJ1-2	CASSLEAGLGYGYTF	TGCGCCAGCAGCTTGGAAGCAGGGTTGGGCTATGGCTACACCTTC
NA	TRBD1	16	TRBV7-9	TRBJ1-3	CASSSRPGQERNTIYF	TGTGCCAGCAGCTCCCGACCGGGACAGGAAAGAAACACCATATATTTT
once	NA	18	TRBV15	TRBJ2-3	CATSRDFGELTSTHTQYF	TGTGCCACCAGCAGAGATTTTGGGGAATTGACAAGTACACATACGCAGTATTTT
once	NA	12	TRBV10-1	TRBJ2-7	CASSESGYEQYF	TGCGCCAGCAGTGAGTCAGGGTACGAGCAGTACTTC
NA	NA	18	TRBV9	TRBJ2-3	CASSAYSGTPVSTDTQYF	TGTGCCAGCAGCGCATACTCCGGGACCCCGGTTAGCACAGATACGCAGTATTTT
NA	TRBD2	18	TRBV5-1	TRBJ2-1	CASSPTSGRPVAYNEQFF	TGCGCCAGCAGCCCGACTAGCGGGAGACCAGTGGCCTACAATGAGCAGTTCTTC
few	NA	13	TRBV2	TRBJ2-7	CASSEPGSYEQYF	TGTGCCAGCAGTGAACCTGGATCCTACGAGCAGTACTTC
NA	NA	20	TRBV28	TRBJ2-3	CASSFPGQGSSGRDTDTQYF	TGTGCCAGCAGTTTTCCGGGACAGGGGTCTAGCGGGAGAGACACAGATACGCAGTATTTT
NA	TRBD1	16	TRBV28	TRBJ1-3	CASSLRRDSSGNTIYF	TGTGCCAGCAGTTTACGTCGGGACAGCTCTGGAAACACCATATATTTT
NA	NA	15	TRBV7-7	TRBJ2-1	CASSLEITSYNEQFF	TGTGCTAGCAGCTTAGAAATCACCTCCTACAATGAGCAGTTCTTC
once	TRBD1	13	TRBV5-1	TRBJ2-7	CASSSEGQVEQYF	TGCGCCAGCAGCTCCGAGGGACAGGTCGAGCAGTACTTC
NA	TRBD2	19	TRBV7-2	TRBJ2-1	CASRTPGDGGLAEDNEQFF	TGTGCCAGCAGGACCCCGGGGGATGGGGGACTAGCGGAAGACAATGAGCAGTTCTTC
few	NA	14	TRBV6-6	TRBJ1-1	CASRMSGAGSEAFF	TGTGCCAGCAGAATGTCGGGGGCCGGCTCTGAAGCTTTCTTT
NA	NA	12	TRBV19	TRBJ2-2	CASSFSGGELFF	TGTGCCAGTAGTTTTAGCGGCGGGGAGCTGTTTTTT
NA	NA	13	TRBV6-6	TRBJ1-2	CASSYGISGGYTF	TGTGCCAGCAGTTACGGGATTTCTGGTGGCTACACCTTC
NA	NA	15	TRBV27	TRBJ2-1	CASSLEGGVYNEQFF	TGTGCCAGCAGTTTAGAAGGGGGGGTCTACAATGAGCAGTTCTTC
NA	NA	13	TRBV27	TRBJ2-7	CASSFVGGYEQYF	TGTGCCAGCAGTTTTGTTGGCGGCTACGAGCAGTACTTC
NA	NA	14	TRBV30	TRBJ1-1	CAWSVGIGNTEAFF	TGTGCCTGGAGTGTAGGAATAGGGAACACTGAAGCTTTCTTT
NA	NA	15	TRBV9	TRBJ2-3	CASSVEGQRTDTQYF	TGTGCCAGCAGCGTAGAGGGTCAAAGAACAGATACGCAGTATTTT
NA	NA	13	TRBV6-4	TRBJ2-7	CASSPGGADEQYF	TGTGCCAGCAGCCCAGGGGGGGCGGACGAGCAGTACTTC
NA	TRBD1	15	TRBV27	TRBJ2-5	CASSLGTGIRETQYF	TGTGCCAGCAGTTTAGGGACAGGGATTCGGGAGACCCAGTACTTC
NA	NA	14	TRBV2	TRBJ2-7	CASSEAGTFYEQYF	TGTGCCAGCAGTGAAGCAGGGACCTTCTACGAGCAGTACTTC
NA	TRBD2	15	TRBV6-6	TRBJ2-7	CASSALAGGLYEQYF	TGTGCCAGCAGTGCACTAGCGGGAGGGTTATACGAGCAGTACTTC
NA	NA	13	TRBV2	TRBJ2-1	CASSPDNFNEQFF	TGTGCCAGCAGCCCGGACAATTTCAATGAGCAGTTCTTC
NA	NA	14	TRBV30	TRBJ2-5	CAWSLTGLGETQYF	TGTGCCTGGAGTCTTACAGGGCTAGGAGAGACCCAGTACTTC
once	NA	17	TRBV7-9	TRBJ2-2	CASSSPATARHTGELFF	TGTGCCAGCAGCTCCCCCGCGACAGCGAGGCACACCGGGGAGCTGTTTTTT
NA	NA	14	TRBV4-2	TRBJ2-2	CASSPQRSTGELFF	TGTGCCAGCAGCCCCCAGAGGAGCACCGGGGAGCTGTTTTTT
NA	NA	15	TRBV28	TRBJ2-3	CASAGGPLVSDTQYF	TGTGCCAGCGCCGGGGGACCCCTTGTTTCAGATACGCAGTATTTT
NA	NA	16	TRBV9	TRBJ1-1	CASSHEGLVGNTEAFF	TGTGCCAGCAGCCACGAGGGGCTTGTGGGGAACACTGAAGCTTTCTTT
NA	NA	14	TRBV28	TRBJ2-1	CASAQFSSYNEQFF	TGTGCCAGCGCACAGTTTTCCTCCTACAATGAGCAGTTCTTC
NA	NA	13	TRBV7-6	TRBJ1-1	CASTPVGNTEAFF	TGTGCCAGCACCCCGGTCGGTAACACTGAAGCTTTCTTT
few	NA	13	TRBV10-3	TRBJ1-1	CASSYGGQAEAFF	TGTGCCAGCAGTTACGGGGGTCAGGCGGAAGCTTTCTTT
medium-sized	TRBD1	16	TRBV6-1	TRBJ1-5	CASSEETGDWYQPQHF	TGTGCCAGCAGTGAAGAAACAGGGGATTGGTATCAGCCCCAGCATTTT
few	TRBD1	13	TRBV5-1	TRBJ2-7	CASRETGAYEQYF	TGCGCCAGCAGGGAGACAGGGGCCTACGAGCAGTACTTC
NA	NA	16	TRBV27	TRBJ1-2	CASSLSWGEIGYGYTF	TGTGCCAGCAGTTTATCCTGGGGGGAGATAGGGTATGGCTACACCTTC